A selection of T cell receptor beta chains follows, all from one sample in a study of cytomegalovirus exposure and HLA in healthy donors. TCRdb's copy holds only in-frame clones and misses some; the assay was immunoSEQ multiplex PCR. The sample includes under 200,000 clones, approximately 87% seen only once; the top ten take around 6%. The sample comprised PBMCs. Receptors originate from a young woman in good health and CMV-seronegative. CDR3s include the opening cysteine and the closing phenylalanine or tryptophan. The order of the fields is V gene, CDR3 length, J gene, D gene, clone size, CDR3 protein, CDR3 DNA. D genes are given only for firm matches. Clone size is given for some rows only: seen once, a few or many times, or a class if the clone is expanded.

TRBV28,17,TRBJ1-3,NA,NA,CASSGGARRVSGNTIYF,TGTGCCAGCAGTGGGGGGGCGCGCAGAGTCTCTGGAAACACCATATATTTT
TRBV9,14,TRBJ2-7,NA,NA,CASSVGSDSYEQYF,TGTGCCAGCAGCGTAGGGTCGGACTCCTACGAGCAGTACTTC
TRBV7-3,15,TRBJ1-1,NA,NA,CASSLTRRENTEAFF,TGTGCCAGCAGCTTAACTCGAAGGGAGAACACTGAAGCTTTCTTT
TRBV4-1,18,TRBJ2-7,TRBD1,NA,CASSQGATGVLSSYEQYF,TGCGCCAGCAGCCAAGGGGCGACAGGGGTTTTGAGCTCCTACGAGCAGTACTTC
TRBV27,15,TRBJ1-6,TRBD1,NA,CATRGAGGFLSPLHF,TGTGCCACCAGAGGTGCAGGGGGCTTTTTGTCACCCCTCCACTTT
TRBV4-3,13,TRBJ2-2,NA,NA,CASSQARTGELFF,TGCGCCAGCAGCCAAGCAAGGACCGGGGAGCTGTTTTTT
TRBV7-6,19,TRBJ1-3,NA,once,CASSPRGLRGASSGNTIYF,TGTGCCAGCAGCCCCAGAGGGTTGAGAGGGGCGAGCTCTGGAAACACCATATATTTT
TRBV10-3,19,TRBJ2-6,NA,NA,CAISEFYSDRISGANVLTF,TGTGCCATCAGTGAGTTCTATTCGGACAGAATCTCTGGGGCCAACGTCCTGACTTTC
TRBV7-9,13,TRBJ2-7,NA,once,CASRGESSYEQYF,TGTGCCAGCAGAGGGGAAAGCTCCTACGAGCAGTACTTC
TRBV19,14,TRBJ2-7,NA,NA,CASSGKGYAYEQYF,TGTGCCAGTAGTGGTAAGGGGTATGCCTACGAGCAGTACTTC
TRBV6-6,14,TRBJ1-5,TRBD1,NA,CASMPGGLSQPQHF,TGTGCCAGCATGCCAGGGGGCCTGAGCCAGCCCCAGCATTTT
TRBV5-8,14,TRBJ1-4,NA,NA,CASSLGQRNEKLFF,TGTGCCAGCAGCTTGGGGCAGAGAAATGAAAAACTGTTTTTT
TRBV5-4,13,TRBJ2-2,NA,NA,CAAGAGTTGELFF,TGTGCCGCAGGGGCAGGGACCACCGGGGAGCTGTTTTTT
TRBV5-5,17,TRBJ2-2,TRBD1,NA,CASSRSRDRGRIGELFF,TGTGCCAGCAGCCGGAGCCGGGACAGGGGGCGGATCGGGGAGCTGTTTTTT
TRBV18,12,TRBJ1-2,NA,NA,CASSPGNYGYTF,TGTGCCAGCTCACCAGGGAACTATGGCTACACCTTC
TRBV28,15,TRBJ1-5,TRBD1,NA,CASSPRTGDHQPQHF,TGTGCCAGCAGTCCCCGGACAGGGGACCATCAGCCCCAGCATTTT
TRBV5-4,12,TRBJ2-5,NA,NA,CASGTGGETQYF,TGTGCCAGCGGTACGGGGGGCGAGACCCAGTACTTC
TRBV27,14,TRBJ2-1,TRBD1,once,CASSLGTGANEQFF,TGTGCCAGCAGTTTGGGGACAGGAGCCAATGAGCAGTTCTTC
TRBV9,13,TRBJ2-7,NA,NA,CASSGGLGYEQYF,TGTGCCAGCAGCGGCGGTCTGGGCTACGAGCAGTACTTC
TRBV2,14,TRBJ2-7,NA,NA,CASSTGTSSYEQYF,TGTGCCAGCAGCACCGGGACTTCTTCCTACGAGCAGTACTTC
TRBV18,12,TRBJ2-7,NA,NA,CASSSSLYEQYF,TGTGCCAGCTCTTCCTCCCTATACGAGCAGTACTTC
TRBV4-3,15,TRBJ2-7,TRBD2,NA,CASSQKSGGAYEQYF,TGCGCCAGCAGCCAGAAAAGCGGGGGGGCCTACGAGCAGTACTTC
TRBV13,12,TRBJ2-3,NA,NA,CASSQTTDTQYF,TGTGCCAGCAGCCAGACTACAGATACGCAGTATTTT
TRBV5-1,16,TRBJ1-2,NA,NA,CASSLSPTATSDGYTF,TGCGCCAGCAGCTTGAGTCCGACCGCGACGTCGGATGGCTACACCTTC
TRBV7-2,15,TRBJ2-5,NA,few,CASSLGLPTQETQYF,TGTGCCAGCAGCTTAGGCTTGCCGACCCAAGAGACCCAGTACTTC
TRBV11-2,14,TRBJ2-7,NA,NA,CASSLTRPSYEQYF,TGTGCCAGCAGCCTGACCCGACCGTCCTACGAGCAGTACTTC
TRBV4-1,13,TRBJ2-7,TRBD1,NA,CASSQRTGDEQYF,TGCGCCAGCAGCCAACGTACAGGGGACGAGCAGTACTTC
TRBV28,13,TRBJ1-1,NA,NA,CASSLSLNTEAFF,TGTGCCAGCAGTTTATCCCTGAACACTGAAGCTTTCTTT
TRBV2,14,TRBJ2-1,NA,NA,CASSEAQEWNEQFF,TGTGCCAGCAGTGAAGCGCAGGAGTGGAATGAGCAGTTCTTC